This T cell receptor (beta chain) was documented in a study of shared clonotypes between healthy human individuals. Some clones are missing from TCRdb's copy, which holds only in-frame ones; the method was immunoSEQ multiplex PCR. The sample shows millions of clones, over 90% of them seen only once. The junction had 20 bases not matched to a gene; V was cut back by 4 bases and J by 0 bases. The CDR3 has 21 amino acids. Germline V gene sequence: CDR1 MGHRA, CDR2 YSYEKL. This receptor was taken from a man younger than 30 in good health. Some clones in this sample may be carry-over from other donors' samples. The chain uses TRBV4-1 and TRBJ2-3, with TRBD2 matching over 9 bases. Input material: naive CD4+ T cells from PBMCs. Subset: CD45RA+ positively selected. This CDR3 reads CASSPRVAGDGKGFSTDTQYF. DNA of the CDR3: TGCGCCAGCAGCCCCCGGGTAGCGGGAGATGGAAAGGGCTTTAGCACAGATACGCAGTATTTT.